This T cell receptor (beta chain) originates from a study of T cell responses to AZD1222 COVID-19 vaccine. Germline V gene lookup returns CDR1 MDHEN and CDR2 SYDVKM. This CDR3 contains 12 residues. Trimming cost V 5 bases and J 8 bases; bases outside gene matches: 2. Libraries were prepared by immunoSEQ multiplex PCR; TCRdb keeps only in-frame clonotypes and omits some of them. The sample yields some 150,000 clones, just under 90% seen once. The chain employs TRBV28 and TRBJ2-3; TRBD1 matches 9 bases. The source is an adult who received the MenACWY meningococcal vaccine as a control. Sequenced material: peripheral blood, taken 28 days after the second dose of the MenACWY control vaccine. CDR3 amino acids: CASSRQGGTQYF. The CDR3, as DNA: TGTGCCAGCAGTAGACAGGGGGGTACGCAGTATTTT.